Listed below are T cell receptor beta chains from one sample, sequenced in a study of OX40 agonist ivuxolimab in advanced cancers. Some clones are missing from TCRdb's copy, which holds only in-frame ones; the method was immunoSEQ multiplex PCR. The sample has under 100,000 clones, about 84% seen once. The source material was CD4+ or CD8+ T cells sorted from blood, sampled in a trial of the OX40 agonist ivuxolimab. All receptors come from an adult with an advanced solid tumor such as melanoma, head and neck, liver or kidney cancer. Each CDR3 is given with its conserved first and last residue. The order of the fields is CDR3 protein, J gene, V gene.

CDR3: CASSFVDSPNYGYTF
J: TRBJ1-2
V: TRBV5-4

CDR3: CAWEVGGGTDTQYF
J: TRBJ2-3
V: TRBV30

CDR3: CATVADSSYEQYF
J: TRBJ2-7
V: TRBV28

CDR3: CASSPGAGELFF
J: TRBJ2-2
V: TRBV7-3

CDR3: CASSQSGGNQPQHF
J: TRBJ1-5
V: TRBV7-2

CDR3: CASSQGANTEAFF
J: TRBJ1-1
V: TRBV19

CDR3: CASSAQNGEQYF
J: TRBJ2-7
V: TRBV11-3

CDR3: CASSRDTTQYF
J: TRBJ2-7
V: TRBV4-3

CDR3: CASSFEQGPRGKLFF
J: TRBJ1-4
V: TRBV5-4

CDR3: CASSPDIGRPQYF
J: TRBJ2-5
V: TRBV11-2

CDR3: CASSEAPRPNTEAFF
J: TRBJ1-1
V: TRBV2

CDR3: CASSRQTAPGELFF
J: TRBJ2-2
V: TRBV6-1

CDR3: CASTEGGTGVYGYTF
J: TRBJ1-2
V: TRBV19

CDR3: CASSEQGNTEAFF
J: TRBJ1-1
V: TRBV2

CDR3: CASSYVPPGESGTQYF
J: TRBJ2-3
V: TRBV6-5

CDR3: CAWSVWAGSSYEQYF
J: TRBJ2-7
V: TRBV30

CDR3: CASSQAVPLGSQETQYF
J: TRBJ2-5
V: TRBV14

CDR3: CASSPNRETQYF
J: TRBJ2-5
V: TRBV7-2

CDR3: CASSRTGIGYTF
J: TRBJ1-2
V: TRBV14

CDR3: CASSLTGELFF
J: TRBJ2-2
V: TRBV7-8

CDR3: CASSPGQGQNYGYTF
J: TRBJ1-2
V: TRBV7-2

CDR3: CASSFGAGGRTDTQYF
J: TRBJ2-3
V: TRBV28

CDR3: CASSVLGQGATGELFF
J: TRBJ2-2
V: TRBV9

CDR3: CASSTRTSGGNPTRADTQYF
J: TRBJ2-3
V: TRBV5-1

CDR3: CASSLVGQGLSGANVLTF
J: TRBJ2-6
V: TRBV11-2

CDR3: CASKASGREGNIQYF
J: TRBJ2-4
V: TRBV28

CDR3: CASSPGGFKSNQPQHF
J: TRBJ1-5
V: TRBV28

CDR3: CASSPGFAYNEQFF
J: TRBJ2-1
V: TRBV7-3

CDR3: CASSKGPPLAGFSYEQYF
J: TRBJ2-7
V: TRBV21-1

CDR3: CAWTPRPGQGNSPLHF
J: TRBJ1-6
V: TRBV30

CDR3: CASRDAIRAEAFF
J: TRBJ1-1
V: TRBV5-1

CDR3: CASSGGTASNQPQHF
J: TRBJ1-5
V: TRBV7-9

CDR3: CASMPRGTEIYGYTF
J: TRBJ1-2
V: TRBV19

CDR3: CASSPREVGNTEAFF
J: TRBJ1-1
V: TRBV18

CDR3: CASSYSGHEQYF
J: TRBJ2-7
V: TRBV6-5

CDR3: CASSVVIGNTIYF
J: TRBJ1-3
V: TRBV9

CDR3: CASSPGQVFTDTQYF
J: TRBJ2-3
V: TRBV6-5

CDR3: CARKVAGDTQYF
J: TRBJ2-3
V: TRBV5-3

CDR3: CASSRLGSGTGIKNANTGELFF
J: TRBJ2-2
V: TRBV7-3

CDR3: CAISESSQQNTEAFF
J: TRBJ1-1
V: TRBV10-3

CDR3: CSAGTGVEAFF
J: TRBJ1-1
V: TRBV20-1

CDR3: CASSLRLGKGPDTQYF
J: TRBJ2-3
V: TRBV11-3

CDR3: CASSERGVPSTDTQYF
J: TRBJ2-3
V: TRBV7-3

CDR3: CSGRQGNTQYF
J: TRBJ2-3
V: TRBV20-1

CDR3: CASTLGQTLGTEAFF
J: TRBJ1-1
V: TRBV5-1

CDR3: CASSPTRGGSYNEQFF
J: TRBJ2-1
V: TRBV18

CDR3: CASRVSGNTIYF
J: TRBJ1-3
V: TRBV28

CDR3: CARSGENTGELFF
J: TRBJ2-2
V: TRBV30

CDR3: CASSPGPSSGALETQYF
J: TRBJ2-5
V: TRBV9

CDR3: CASNKDRDGGYTF
J: TRBJ1-2
V: TRBV2

CDR3: CASSLHVASGRAPYNEQFF
J: TRBJ2-1
V: TRBV28

CDR3: CSVRDMGSEAFF
J: TRBJ1-1
V: TRBV29-1

CDR3: CASSPRTGGSYNEQFF
J: TRBJ2-1
V: TRBV7-9